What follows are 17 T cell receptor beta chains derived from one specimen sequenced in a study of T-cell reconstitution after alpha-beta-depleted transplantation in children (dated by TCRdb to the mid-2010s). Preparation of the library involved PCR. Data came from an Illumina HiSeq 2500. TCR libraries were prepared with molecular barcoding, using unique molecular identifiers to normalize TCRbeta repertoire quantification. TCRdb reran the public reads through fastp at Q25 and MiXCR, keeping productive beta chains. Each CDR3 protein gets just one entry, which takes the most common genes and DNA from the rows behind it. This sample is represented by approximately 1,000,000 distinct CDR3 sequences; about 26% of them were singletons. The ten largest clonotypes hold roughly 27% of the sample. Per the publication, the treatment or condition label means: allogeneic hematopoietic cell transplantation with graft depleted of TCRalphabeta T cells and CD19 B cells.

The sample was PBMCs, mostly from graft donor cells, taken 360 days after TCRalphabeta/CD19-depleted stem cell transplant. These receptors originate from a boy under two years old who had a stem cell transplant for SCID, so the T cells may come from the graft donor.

DNA of the CDR3: TGTGCCAGCAGCTTGGGCTCTAAAGGCACCGGGGAGCTGTTTTTT. This translates into CASSLGSKGTGELFF. The chain employs TRBV11-2 and TRBJ2-2; the D is unclear. The CDR3 is 15 residues long. The V and J ends lost 3 bases and 4 bases respectively, with 12 bases between them. Germline CDR1 is SGHAT and CDR2 is FQNNGV.

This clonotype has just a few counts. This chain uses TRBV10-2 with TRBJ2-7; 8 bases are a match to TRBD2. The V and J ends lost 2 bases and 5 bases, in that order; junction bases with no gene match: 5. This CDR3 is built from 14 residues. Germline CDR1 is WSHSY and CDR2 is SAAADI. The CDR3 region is CASSEAGGSDEQYF. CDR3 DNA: TGCGCCAGCAGTGAGGCGGGGGGTTCGGACGAGCAGTACTTC.

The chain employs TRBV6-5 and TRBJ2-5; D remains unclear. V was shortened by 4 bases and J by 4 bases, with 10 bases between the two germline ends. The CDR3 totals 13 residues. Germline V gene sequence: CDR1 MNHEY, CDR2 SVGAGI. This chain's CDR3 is CASSFRLAETQYF. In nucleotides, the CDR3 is TGTGCCAGCAGTTTTCGACTGGCAGAGACCCAGTACTTC.

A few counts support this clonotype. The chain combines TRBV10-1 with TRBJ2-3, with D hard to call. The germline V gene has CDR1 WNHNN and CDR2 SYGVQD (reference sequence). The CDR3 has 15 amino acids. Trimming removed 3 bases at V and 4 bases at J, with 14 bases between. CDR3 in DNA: TGCGCCAGCAGTGATCCTCTTTGGGCGCCAGATACGCAGTATTTT. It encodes CASSDPLWAPDTQYF.

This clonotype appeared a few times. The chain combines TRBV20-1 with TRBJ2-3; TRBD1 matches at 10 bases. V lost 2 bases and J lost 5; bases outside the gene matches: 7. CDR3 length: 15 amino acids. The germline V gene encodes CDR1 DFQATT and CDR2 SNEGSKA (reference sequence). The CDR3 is CSARRGTGEKDTQYF. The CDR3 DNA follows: TGCAGTGCTAGAAGGGGGACAGGGGAAAAAGATACGCAGTATTTT.

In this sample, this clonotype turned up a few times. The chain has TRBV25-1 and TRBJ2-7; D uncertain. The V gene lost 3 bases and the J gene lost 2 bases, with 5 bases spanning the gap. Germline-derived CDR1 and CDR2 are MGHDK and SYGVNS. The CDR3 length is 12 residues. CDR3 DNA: TGTGCCAGCAGTGACCAGGCCTACGAGCAGTACTTC. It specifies CASSDQAYEQYF.

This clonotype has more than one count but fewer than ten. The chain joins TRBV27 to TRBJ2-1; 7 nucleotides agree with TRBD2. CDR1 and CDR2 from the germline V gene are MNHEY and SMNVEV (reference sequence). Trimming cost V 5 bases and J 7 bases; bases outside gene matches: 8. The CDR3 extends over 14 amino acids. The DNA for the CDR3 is TGTGCCAGCAGTCCGCGACTCGGGGGGAATGAGCAGTTCTTC. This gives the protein CASSPRLGGNEQFF.

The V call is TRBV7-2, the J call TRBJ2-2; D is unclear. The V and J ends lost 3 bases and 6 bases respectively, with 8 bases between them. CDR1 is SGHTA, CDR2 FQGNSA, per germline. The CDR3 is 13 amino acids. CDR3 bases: TGTGCCAGCAGCTTCCTGGTTCCCGGGGAGCTGTTTTTT. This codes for CASSFLVPGELFF.

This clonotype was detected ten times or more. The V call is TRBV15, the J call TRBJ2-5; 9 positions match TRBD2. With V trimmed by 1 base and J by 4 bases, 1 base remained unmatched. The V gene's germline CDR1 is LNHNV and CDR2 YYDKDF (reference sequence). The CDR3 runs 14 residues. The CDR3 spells CATSRGGGGETQYF. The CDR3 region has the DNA TGTGCCACCAGCAGAGGCGGGGGGGGAGAGACCCAGTACTTC. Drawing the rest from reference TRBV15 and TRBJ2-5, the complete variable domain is DAMVIQNPRYQVTQFGKPVTLSCSQTLNHNVMYWYQQKSSQAPKLLFHYYDKDFNNEADTPDNFQSRRPNTSFCFLDIRSPGLGDTAMYLCATSRGGGGETQYFGPGTRLLVL.

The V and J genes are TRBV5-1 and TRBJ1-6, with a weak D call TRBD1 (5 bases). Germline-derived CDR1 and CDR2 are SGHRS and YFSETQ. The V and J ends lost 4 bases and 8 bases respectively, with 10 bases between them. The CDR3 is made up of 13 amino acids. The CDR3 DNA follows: TGCGCCAGCAGCCCGGACATGGATTCACCCCTCCACTTT. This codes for CASSPDMDSPLHF.

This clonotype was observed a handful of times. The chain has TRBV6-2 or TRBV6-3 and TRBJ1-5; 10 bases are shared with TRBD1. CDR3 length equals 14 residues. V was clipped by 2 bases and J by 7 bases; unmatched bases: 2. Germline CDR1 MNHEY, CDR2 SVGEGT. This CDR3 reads CASSYDRGRQPQHF. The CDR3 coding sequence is TGTGCCAGCAGTTACGACAGGGGGCGGCAGCCCCAGCATTTT.

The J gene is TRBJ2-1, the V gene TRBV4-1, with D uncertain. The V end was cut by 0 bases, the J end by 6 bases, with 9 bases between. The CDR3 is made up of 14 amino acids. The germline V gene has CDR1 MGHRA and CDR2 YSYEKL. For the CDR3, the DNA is TGCGCCAGCAGCCAAGACTTAGTGGTCAATGAGCAGTTCTTC. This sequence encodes CASSQDLVVNEQFF.

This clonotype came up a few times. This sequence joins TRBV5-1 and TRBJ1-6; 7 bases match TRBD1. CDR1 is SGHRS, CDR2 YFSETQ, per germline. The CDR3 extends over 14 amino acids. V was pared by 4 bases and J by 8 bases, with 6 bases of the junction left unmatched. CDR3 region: CASSAQGWDSPLHF. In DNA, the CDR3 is TGCGCCAGCAGCGCACAGGGGTGGGATTCACCCCTCCACTTT. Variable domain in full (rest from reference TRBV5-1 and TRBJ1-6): KAGVTQTPRYLIKTRGQQVTLSCSPISGHRSVSWYQQTPGQGLQFLFEYFSETQRNKGNFPGRFSGRQFSNSRSEMNVSTLELGDSALYLCASSAQGWDSPLHFGNGTRLTVT.

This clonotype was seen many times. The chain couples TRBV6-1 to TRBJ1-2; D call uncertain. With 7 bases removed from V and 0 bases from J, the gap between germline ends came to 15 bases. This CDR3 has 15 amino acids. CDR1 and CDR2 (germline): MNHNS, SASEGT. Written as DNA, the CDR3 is TGTGCCAGCAACCAATCGGGAAGGTCTAACTATGGCTACACCTTC. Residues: CASNQSGRSNYGYTF.

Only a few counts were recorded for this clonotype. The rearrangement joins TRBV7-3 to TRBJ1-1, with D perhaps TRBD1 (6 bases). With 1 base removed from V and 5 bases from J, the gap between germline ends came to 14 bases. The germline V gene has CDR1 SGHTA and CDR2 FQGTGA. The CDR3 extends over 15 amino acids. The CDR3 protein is CASSLMGGRGTEAFF. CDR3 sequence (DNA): TGTGCCAGCAGCTTAATGGGGGGGCGCGGGACTGAAGCTTTCTTT.

CDR3 loop: CASSATARQGVGNTIYF. The CDR3 nucleotides are TGTGCCAGCAGCGCCACAGCCAGACAGGGGGTGGGAAACACCATATATTTT. This chain links TRBV27 with TRBJ1-3; TRBD1 matches at 9 bases. Germline CDR1 reads MNHEY; CDR2 reads SMNVEV (reference sequence). CDR3 length: 17 residues. The J segment lost 4 bases and the V segment lost 6 bases, leaving 13 bases of the junction unmatched.

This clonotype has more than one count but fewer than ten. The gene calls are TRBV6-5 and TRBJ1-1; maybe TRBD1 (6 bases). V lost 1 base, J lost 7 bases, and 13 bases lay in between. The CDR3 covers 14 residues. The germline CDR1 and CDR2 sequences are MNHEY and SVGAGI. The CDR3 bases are TGTGCCAGCAGTTACTGGGGGGACACAAATGAAGCTTTCTTT. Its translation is CASSYWGDTNEAFF.